Reported below is one T cell receptor beta chain. V was pared by 4 bases and J by 5 bases, with 7 bases of the junction left unmatched. Germline V lookup: CDR1 SGHRS, CDR2 YFSETQ. The CDR3 contains 16 residues. This sample is part of a study of TIL therapy for anti-PD-1-resistant metastatic lung cancer. Sequencing used immunoSEQ v3. The protocol was immunoSEQ multiplex PCR, while the TCRdb copy is restricted to in-frame clones and leaves out a portion. The sample includes tens of thousands of clones, 79% seen only once; the top ten take about 15%. The time point here: pre-treatment sample, taken before nivolumab and TIL therapy.

V gene TRBV5-1 combines with J gene TRBJ1-3; 12 positions match TRBD1. This TCR derives from a man aged 65 to 79 with non-small cell lung cancer. The input for sequencing was blood, taken at baseline. In nucleotides, the CDR3 is TGCGCCAGCAGCCCGGGACAGGGGGCGCGGAGAAACACCATATATTTT. Protein sequence: CASSPGQGARRNTIYF.